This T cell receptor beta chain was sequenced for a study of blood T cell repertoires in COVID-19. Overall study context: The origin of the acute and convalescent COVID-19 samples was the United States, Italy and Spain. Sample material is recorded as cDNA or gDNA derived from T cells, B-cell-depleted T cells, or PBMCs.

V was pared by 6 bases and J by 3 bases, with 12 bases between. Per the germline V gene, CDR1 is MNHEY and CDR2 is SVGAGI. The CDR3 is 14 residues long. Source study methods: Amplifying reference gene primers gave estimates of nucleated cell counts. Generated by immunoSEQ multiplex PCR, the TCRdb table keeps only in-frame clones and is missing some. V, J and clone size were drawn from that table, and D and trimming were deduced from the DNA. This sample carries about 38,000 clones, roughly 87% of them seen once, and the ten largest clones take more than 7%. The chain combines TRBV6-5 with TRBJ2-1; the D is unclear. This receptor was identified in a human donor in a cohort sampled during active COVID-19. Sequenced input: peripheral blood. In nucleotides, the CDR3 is TGTGCCAGCAGGCTCTCCACGGGCTACAATGAGCAGTTCTTC. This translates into CASRLSTGYNEQFF.